The T cell receptor beta chain described here comes from a study of blood T cell repertoires in COVID-19. Profiling relied on immunoSEQ multiplex PCR, and the TCRdb table lists in-frame clones only, not all of them. The sample includes about 170,000 clones, 80% to 85% of them seen just once. The material sequenced was peripheral blood. This clonotype originated in a man younger than 35 with active or convalescent COVID-19.

CDR3 residues: CASSELGPDYNEQFF. The CDR3 nucleotides read TGCGCCAGCAGCGAGTTGGGGCCCGACTACAATGAGCAGTTCTTC. This chain joins TRBV5-1 and TRBJ2-1, with D tentatively TRBD1 (5 bases). The germline V and J ends were trimmed by 4 bases and 3 bases, with 14 bases remaining between them. This CDR3 spans 15 amino acids. CDR1 is SGHRS and CDR2 is YFSETQ in the germline V gene.